The source of this T cell receptor beta chain is a study of T cells in Graves' hyperthyroidism and ophthalmopathy. On the study more broadly: Peripheral blood was collected at initial diagnosis, before any treatment.

The CDR3 is 18 residues long. Trimming took 4 bases from V and 1 from J; bases not matched to a gene: 10. Germline V gene sequence: CDR1 SGHRS, CDR2 YFSETQ. In its sample, this clonotype was seen many times. From RNA transcripts, TCR beta CDR3 regions were amplified. A first-round RT-PCR of the TCR CDR3 used the HTBI primer set. Each CDR3 protein is one row after TCRdb ran MiXCR on the multiplex PCR reads. The sample gives about 420,000 distinct CDR3 sequences, roughly an eighth of which show up once; 5% to 6% is in the top ten. Material: blood. The chain combines TRBV5-1 with TRBJ2-1; TRBD2 matches 11 bases. The clonotype originates from a woman aged 18-29 years with Graves' hyperthyroidism. The CDR3 coding sequence is TGCGCCAGCAGCGTAGGGCGGACTAGCGGGCAATCCTACAATGAGCAGTTCTTC. Translated: CASSVGRTSGQSYNEQFF.